This T cell receptor (beta chain) was sequenced for a study of technical replicates of blood from a handful of donors. The germline CDR1 and CDR2 sequences are SGDLS and YYNGEE. Losses at the gene ends were 3 bases for V and 1 base for J; bases not matched to a gene: 1. The CDR3 has 14 amino acids. Method: immunoSEQ multiplex PCR; TCRdb's copy keeps in-frame clones and lacks some. Of fewer than 100,000 clones in the sample, approximately 89% were seen once. Material for sequencing was T cells isolated from PBMCs. The sequence came from a human donor in good health. The chain uses TRBV9 and TRBJ2-1; TRBD2 matches at 7 bases. CDR3 region: CASSASGSYNEQFF. The CDR3 coding sequence is TGTGCCAGCAGCGCTAGCGGTTCCTACAATGAGCAGTTCTTC. The complete variable domain, with remaining parts taken from reference TRBV9 and TRBJ2-1, reads DSGVTQTPKHLITATGQRVTLRCSPRSGDLSVYWYQQSLDQGLQFLIQYYNGEERAKGNILERFSAQQFPDLHSELNLSSLELGDSALYFCASSASGSYNEQFFGPGTRLTVL.